This is a list of T cell receptor beta chains from one sample in a study of blood T cell repertoires in COVID-19. Method: immunoSEQ multiplex PCR; TCRdb's copy keeps in-frame clones and lacks some. This table has 250,000 to 300,000 clones, roughly 90% appearing once. The sequenced material came from peripheral blood. Every receptor here comes from a woman aged 30 to 39 with COVID-19, enrolled during active disease. Both conserved end residues are part of each CDR3. The D gene is left open where the match is weak. Clone size, where shown, is once, few, many, or a class for clones that have expanded.

TRBV3-1/TRBV3-2	NA	TRBJ1-6	NA	TGTGCCAGCAGCCCGAGGGGTGCAGCGGGTACTAATTCACCCCTCCACTTT	CASSPRGAAGTNSPLHF
TRBV28	TRBD1	TRBJ2-3	NA	TGTGCCAGCAGCCTTTTCCAGGGGGCTCGAACAGATACGCAGTATTTT	CASSLFQGARTDTQYF
TRBV3-1/TRBV3-2	TRBD1	TRBJ1-2	NA	TGTGCCAGCAGCCCAGTACAGGGGCTTGGAACCATCCCGCTCTTC	CASSPVQGLGTIPLF
TRBV29-1	NA	TRBJ2-3	NA	TGCAGCGTTCGGAGATTTGCAGATACGCAGTATTTT	CSVRRFADTQYF
TRBV6-5	NA	TRBJ2-1	NA	TGTGCCAGCAGTTACTCGAGCCGCTACGAGCAGTTCTTC	CASSYSSRYEQFF
TRBV29-1	NA	TRBJ2-7	NA	TGCAGCGTTCGGAGATTGGGGGGCGAGCAGTACTTC	CSVRRLGGEQYF
TRBV9	TRBD2	TRBJ2-1	NA	TGTGCCAGCAGCACACGCAGGAGGGAGGGTGAGCAGTTCTTC	CASSTRRREGEQFF
TRBV29-1	NA	TRBJ2-5	NA	TGCAGCGTTGCGTTTCTAGCCCAAGAGACCCAGTACTTC	CSVAFLAQETQYF
TRBV5-8	NA	TRBJ2-5	NA	TGTGCCAGCAGCCCCGGTTTTCACGCCCAGTACTTC	CASSPGFHAQYF
TRBV29-1	NA	TRBJ1-1	NA	TGCAGCGGGGCGGTGGGGGGCACTGAAGCTTTCTTT	CSGAVGGTEAFF
TRBV30	NA	TRBJ2-2	NA	TGTGCCTGGAGTGTACTTGTGGGGGCCCTAAACACCGGGGAGCTGTTTTTT	CAWSVLVGALNTGELFF
TRBV6-2/TRBV6-3	TRBD1	TRBJ1-1	few	TGTGCCAGCAGTCGGGACAGCCACACTGAAGCTTTCTTT	CASSRDSHTEAFF
TRBV7-8	NA	TRBJ2-1	NA	TGTGCCAGCAGCCTCCGAGTGCTAGCGCCCTACAATGAGCAGTTCTTC	CASSLRVLAPYNEQFF
TRBV6-6	TRBD1	TRBJ2-6	NA	TGTGCCAGCAGTCGATCTTCGACAGGGACGGGGGCCAACGTCCTGACTTTC	CASSRSSTGTGANVLTF
TRBV6-4	TRBD1	TRBJ1-1	NA	TGTGCCAGCAGTGACGGACAGGGTCTGAGCACTGAAGCTTTCTTT	CASSDGQGLSTEAFF
TRBV4-1	TRBD2	TRBJ2-3	NA	TGCGCCAGCAGCCCCCCTGGACTAGCGGGAGGGAGGGATACGCAGTATTTT	CASSPPGLAGGRDTQYF
TRBV2	NA	TRBJ1-4	once	TGTGCCAGCAGTGATCGCGGGGGACAAGAACTGTTTTTT	CASSDRGGQELFF
TRBV11-2	NA	TRBJ1-1	NA	TGTGCCAGCAGCTTAGTGATCAGAGGAACTGAAGCTTTCTTT	CASSLVIRGTEAFF
TRBV9	NA	TRBJ1-1	NA	TGTGCCAGCAGCGTAGGTGACAGGTTAAACACTGAAGCTTTCTTT	CASSVGDRLNTEAFF
TRBV23-1	TRBD1	TRBJ2-2	NA	TGCGCCAGCAGTCTACCGGGACAGGGGTTGCCGGGGGAGCTGTTTTTT	CASSLPGQGLPGELFF
TRBV19	NA	TRBJ2-7	NA	TGTGCCAGTAGTGGTGAGGACACGAACTACGAGCAGTACTTC	CASSGEDTNYEQYF
TRBV5-4	NA	TRBJ1-6	NA	TGTGCCAGCAGCAGGGACAAGAACTCCTATAATTCACCCCTCCACTTT	CASSRDKNSYNSPLHF
TRBV11-2	NA	TRBJ2-1	NA	TGTGCCAGCAGCCGCAGGGGGCTAGCGGCCATTGGGAGGAACAATGAGCAGTTCTTC	CASSRRGLAAIGRNNEQFF
TRBV19	NA	TRBJ1-1	NA	TGTGCCAGTAGAACAGGGATAAACACTGAAGCTTTCTTT	CASRTGINTEAFF
TRBV12-3/TRBV12-4	NA	TRBJ1-2	NA	TGTGCCAGCAGTTTTTCCAGGGTCTATGGCTACACCTTC	CASSFSRVYGYTF
TRBV29-1	NA	TRBJ1-2	NA	TGCAGCGTTGAAGAGGGGGCAGCAAACTATGGCTACACCTTC	CSVEEGAANYGYTF
TRBV10-3	TRBD1	TRBJ2-7	NA	TGTGCCATCAGTGACCCGGGACAGGGCACCTACGAGCAGTACTTC	CAISDPGQGTYEQYF
TRBV6-5	NA	TRBJ1-2	NA	TGTGCCAGCAGTTTGATTCCGACAGCTATCTATGGCTACACCTTC	CASSLIPTAIYGYTF
TRBV5-1	NA	TRBJ2-4	NA	TGCGCCAGCAGCTTGGAGGGCGGGATAGACATTCAGTACTTC	CASSLEGGIDIQYF
TRBV5-4	TRBD1	TRBJ1-2	NA	TGTGCCAGCAGGTTCGGGACAGTCTATGGCTACACCTTC	CASRFGTVYGYTF
TRBV6-2/TRBV6-3	TRBD2	TRBJ2-3	NA	TGTGCCAGCAGTTACAGGGGTTGGGCGGGAGGCGGCACAGATACGCAGTATTTT	CASSYRGWAGGGTDTQYF
TRBV5-6	NA	TRBJ1-5	NA	TGTGCCAGCAGCTCGGATCCTCTGTACAGGGTTCATCAGCCCCAGCATTTT	CASSSDPLYRVHQPQHF
TRBV5-1	TRBD2	TRBJ2-3	NA	TGCGCCAGCAGACGGACTAGCGCTAGCACAGATACGCAGTATTTT	CASRRTSASTDTQYF
TRBV9	TRBD2	TRBJ2-2	NA	TGTGCCAGCAGCCCATGGGGCGGGAGACACACCGGGGAGCTGTTTTTT	CASSPWGGRHTGELFF
TRBV2	NA	TRBJ1-4	NA	TGTGCCAGCAGTGATGACAGGCGAAAACTGTTTTTT	CASSDDRRKLFF
TRBV3-1/TRBV3-2	NA	TRBJ2-3	NA	TGTGCCAGCAGCCTGAGGGAGATCACAGATACGCAGTATTTT	CASSLREITDTQYF
TRBV19	TRBD1	TRBJ2-7	NA	TGTGCCAGTAGTGCTCGACAGGGGACCTCCTACGAGCAGTACTTC	CASSARQGTSYEQYF
TRBV28	TRBD1	TRBJ1-1	NA	TGTGCCAGCAGGCCGGGACAGGGCAGAACTGAAGCTTTCTTT	CASRPGQGRTEAFF
TRBV10-1	NA	TRBJ2-7	NA	TGCGCCACCTCAGCAGGGTCCGAGCAGTACTTC	CATSAGSEQYF
TRBV9	TRBD2	TRBJ2-1	NA	TGTGCCAGCAGCCTACTAGCGGGACCCTACAATGAGCAGTTCTTC	CASSLLAGPYNEQFF
TRBV6-5	TRBD2	TRBJ2-7	once	TGTGCCAGCAGTAGCGGGAGCTACGAGCAGTACTTC	CASSSGSYEQYF
TRBV3-1/TRBV3-2	NA	TRBJ1-1	NA	TGTGCCAGCAGCCAAGGAGATGAAGCTTTCTTT	CASSQGDEAFF
TRBV24-1	NA	TRBJ1-5	NA	TGTGCCACCAGACAGCCGGCTCCAGGAGGTCAGGGCAATCAGCCCCAGCATTTT	CATRQPAPGGQGNQPQHF
TRBV2	TRBD1	TRBJ1-3	few	TGTGCCAGCACCTCGGGACAGGGGAACACCATATATTTT	CASTSGQGNTIYF
TRBV5-4	NA	TRBJ1-2	NA	TGTGCCAGCAGCTTGGTAGGGACTTCACTAGAGGGCTACACCTTC	CASSLVGTSLEGYTF
TRBV7-2	NA	TRBJ2-1	NA	TGTGCCAGCAGCTCGGACTCGTACAATGAGCAGTTCTTC	CASSSDSYNEQFF
TRBV10-3	NA	TRBJ1-5	NA	TGTGCCACCAGAGCAGGGGTGGGCAATCAGCCCCAGCATTTT	CATRAGVGNQPQHF
TRBV10-3	TRBD1	TRBJ1-2	once	TGTGCCATCAGTGAGCCGGACAGGGAGGCGAGTGGCTACACCTTC	CAISEPDREASGYTF
TRBV30	TRBD1	TRBJ2-7	NA	TGTGCCTGGACCTCCCTCCCGGGACAGCGGCCCTACGAGCAGTACTTC	CAWTSLPGQRPYEQYF
TRBV5-4	NA	TRBJ1-1	NA	TGTGCCAGCAGCTTGCCGCAGACATTGGAAGCTTTCTTT	CASSLPQTLEAFF